Shown below are 18 T cell receptor beta chains from a single sample sequenced in a study of cytomegalovirus exposure and HLA in healthy donors. Primers for the PCR totalled 60 Vbeta and 13 Jbeta. TCRdb's copy holds only in-frame clones and misses some; the assay was immunoSEQ multiplex PCR. The sample gives some 150,000 clones, roughly 80% of which show up once; 3.5% to 4.5% is in the top ten. The sequencing sample was made of PBMCs. The receptors originated from a human donor in good health.

This clone came up a few times. The chain carries TRBV5-6 and TRBJ2-2; D is unclear. CDR1 SGHDT and CDR2 YYEEEE come from the germline V gene. There are 15 residues in the CDR3. V shed 0 bases and J shed 0 bases, with 6 bases lying between them. As DNA, the CDR3 is TGTGCCAGCAGCTTGGGAGGAACGAACACCGGGGAGCTGTTTTTT. Translated: CASSLGGTNTGELFF.

This clone was counted a single time. V and J are TRBV30 and TRBJ2-3, with a weak D call TRBD2 (5 bases). The CDR3 is 17 residues long. Per germline, CDR1 GTSNPN and CDR2 SVGIG (reference sequence). V was cut by 4 bases and J by 1 base, with 21 bases left in between. CDR3 amino acids: CAWMPRRAPSRTDTQYF. The CDR3 DNA sequence: TGTGCCTGGATGCCGAGGCGGGCTCCTTCACGCACAGATACGCAGTATTTT.

The V gene is TRBV6-1, the J gene TRBJ2-7; 8 bases fit TRBD1. CDR1 MNHNS and CDR2 SASEGT come from the germline V gene. The CDR3 is 13 amino acids. J was trimmed by 1 base and V by 6 bases; bases with no gene match: 2. This CDR3 is CASRQGASYEQYF. The CDR3 DNA sequence: TGTGCCAGCAGGCAGGGGGCATCCTACGAGCAGTACTTC.

The chain recombines TRBV7-2 with TRBJ2-4; possibly TRBD2 for D (7 bases). The V end was cut by 3 bases, the J end by 3 bases, with 15 bases between. Germline CDR1 SGHTA, CDR2 FQGNSA. CDR3 length: 16 amino acids. The DNA for the CDR3 is TGTGCCAGCAGCTTTCGGGGGGCCGAAGGCAAAAACATTCAGTACTTC. It codes for CASSFRGAEGKNIQYF.

In DNA form, the CDR3 reads TGTGCCAGCAGCCTGGGACAGGGGACAGATACGCAGTATTTT. Translated: CASSLGQGTDTQYF. The V and J genes are TRBV7-3 and TRBJ2-3, with 10 bases aligning to TRBD1. Losses at the gene ends were 5 bases for V and 3 bases for J; bases not matched to a gene: 2. This CDR3 comprises 14 residues. Germline V lookup: CDR1 SGHTA, CDR2 FQGTGA.

The DNA of the CDR3 is TGTGCCAGCAGCCCGTCCAGCGGGGGGGCCGGAGAGACCCAGTACTTC. Protein sequence: CASSPSSGGAGETQYF. The chain uses TRBV2 and TRBJ2-5; TRBD2 aligns across 10 bases. Losses at the gene ends were 6 bases for V and 4 bases for J; bases not matched to a gene: 11. Per the germline V gene, CDR1 is SNHLY and CDR2 is FYNNEI. This CDR3 comprises 16 residues.

Written as DNA, the CDR3 is TGTGCCTCGGAGGAGAGGGGCTACACCTTC. It specifies CASEERGYTF. This chain joins TRBV30 and TRBJ1-2; D remains ambiguous. The CDR3 sequence is 10 residues long. The ends were cut back, 7 bases at V and 8 bases at J, with 11 bases in the middle. Germline CDR1 and CDR2: GTSNPN and SVGIG (reference sequence).

This sequence joins TRBV7-9 and TRBJ1-2, with 9 bases lining up with TRBD1. Unmatched junction bases numbered 8, after V lost 5 bases and J lost 4 bases. Germline assignment: CDR1 SEHNR and CDR2 FQNEAQ (reference sequence). CDR3 length: 15 residues. CDR3 DNA: TGTGCCAGCAGCATTGGGACAGGGCAGATCTATGGCTACACCTTC. It codes for CASSIGTGQIYGYTF.

This rearrangement joins TRBV5-1 to TRBJ1-1; 9 nucleotides match TRBD1. Looked up from germline, CDR1 is SGHRS and CDR2 is YFSETQ. The CDR3 totals 14 residues. The V segment lost 4 bases and the J segment 1 base; nucleotides outside the gene matches: 2. CDR3 sequence: CASSPDRGNTEAFF. CDR3 coding DNA: TGCGCCAGCAGCCCGGACAGGGGGAACACTGAAGCTTTCTTT. Full variable domain (remainder filled in from reference TRBV5-1 and TRBJ1-1): KAGVTQTPRYLIKTRGQQVTLSCSPISGHRSVSWYQQTPGQGLQFLFEYFSETQRNKGNFPGRFSGRQFSNSRSEMNVSTLELGDSALYLCASSPDRGNTEAFFGQGTRLTVV.

This clone was recorded once. The chain employs TRBV10-3 and TRBJ1-3; D is unresolved. Germline V gives CDR1 ENHRY, CDR2 SYGVKD. The CDR3 is made up of 14 amino acids. V lost 7 bases and J 0 bases, leaving 10 bases between the germline ends. The DNA of the CDR3 is TGTGCCATCATCGATCCGGGCTCTGGAAACACCATATATTTT. This gives the protein CAIIDPGSGNTIYF.

This chain connects TRBV30 to TRBJ2-7; D is unresolved. Trimming took 0 bases from V and 0 from J, leaving 18 bases between them. The CDR3 is 17 amino acids. The germline V gene has CDR1 GTSNPN and CDR2 SVGIG (reference sequence). The CDR3 here is CAWSVQRGTFFSYEQYF. In nucleotides, the CDR3 is TGTGCCTGGAGTGTACAAAGAGGCACCTTTTTCTCCTACGAGCAGTACTTC. The entire variable domain, with the rest obtained from reference TRBV30 and TRBJ2-7, is as follows: SQTIHQWPATLVQPVGSPLSLECTVEGTSNPNLYWYRQAAGRGLQLLFYSVGIGQISSEVPQNLSASRPQDRQFILSSKKLLLSDSGFYLCAWSVQRGTFFSYEQYFGPGTRLTVT.

The genes are TRBV5-8 and TRBJ1-2, with no clear D. Trimming cost V 6 bases and J 8 bases, with 11 bases left between them. Germline V CDR1 and CDR2: SGHTS, YDEGEE. This CDR3 contains 11 residues. CDR3 sequence: CASTLGGGYTF. The CDR3 DNA reads as TGTGCCAGCACCCTAGGTGGGGGCTACACCTTC.

The J gene is TRBJ1-4, the V gene TRBV6-6; D might be TRBD1 (6 bases). CDR3 length: 14 residues. Looked up from germline, CDR1 is MNHNY and CDR2 is SVGAGI (reference sequence). V was trimmed by 6 bases and J by 5 bases, leaving 13 bases between them. For the CDR3, the DNA is TGTGCCAGCAGCTCCTTTGGACAGAATGAAAAACTGTTTTTT. As protein: CASSSFGQNEKLFF.

This chain links TRBV27 with TRBJ2-5; D might be TRBD2 (6 bases). V shed 3 bases and J shed 5 bases, with 10 bases lying between them. The CDR3 spans 13 residues. From germline, CDR1 is MNHEY and CDR2 SMNVEV (reference sequence). The CDR3 spells CASSFGSIETQYF. The CDR3 region has the DNA TGTGCCAGCAGTTTCGGGAGCATTGAGACCCAGTACTTC.

The gene calls are TRBV5-4 and TRBJ1-6, with 7 bases that match TRBD1. Germline CDR1 is SGHNT and CDR2 is YYREEE (reference sequence). The CDR3 sequence is 14 residues long. The V and J ends lost 4 bases and 7 bases, in that order; junction bases with no gene match: 5. CDR3 bases: TGTGCCAGCAGCGCTGGACAGGAAAATTCACCCCTCCACTTT. Amino acid sequence: CASSAGQENSPLHF.

The rearrangement links TRBV12-5 to TRBJ1-6; 9 positions match TRBD1. From germline, CDR1 is LGHNT and CDR2 FRNRAP. The CDR3 spans 14 residues. V lost 6 bases to trimming and J lost 8 bases; unmatched junction nucleotides: 5. CDR3 nucleotide sequence: TGTGCTAGTGGACCGGGACAGGGAGATTCACCCCTCCACTTT. It is translated as CASGPGQGDSPLHF.

This chain joins TRBV2 and TRBJ1-4; D is uncertain. Trimming took off 8 bases at V and 8 bases at J, with 9 bases between the two ends. The CDR3 spans 11 residues. CDR1 and CDR2 from the germline V gene are SNHLY and FYNNEI. CDR3 nucleotide sequence: TGTGCCAGCGAACTTAGCGAAAAACTGTTTTTT. Amino acid sequence: CASELSEKLFF. The full variable domain, its missing parts supplied by reference TRBV2 and TRBJ1-4, is EPEVTQTPSHQVTQMGQEVILRCVPISNHLYFYWYRQILGQKVEFLVSFYNNEISEKSEIFDDQFSVERPDGSNFTLKIRSTKLEDSAMYFCASELSEKLFFGSGTQLSVL.

V usage is TRBV10-3 and J usage is TRBJ2-1, with 13 bases matching TRBD2. CDR3 length equals 17 residues. V lost 6 bases and J lost 8; bases outside the gene matches: 13. Germline V gives CDR1 ENHRY, CDR2 SYGVKD. CDR3 protein: CAISPSLAGGPKYEQFF. The CDR3 region has the DNA TGTGCCATCAGCCCCTCACTAGCGGGGGGGCCCAAGTATGAGCAGTTCTTC.